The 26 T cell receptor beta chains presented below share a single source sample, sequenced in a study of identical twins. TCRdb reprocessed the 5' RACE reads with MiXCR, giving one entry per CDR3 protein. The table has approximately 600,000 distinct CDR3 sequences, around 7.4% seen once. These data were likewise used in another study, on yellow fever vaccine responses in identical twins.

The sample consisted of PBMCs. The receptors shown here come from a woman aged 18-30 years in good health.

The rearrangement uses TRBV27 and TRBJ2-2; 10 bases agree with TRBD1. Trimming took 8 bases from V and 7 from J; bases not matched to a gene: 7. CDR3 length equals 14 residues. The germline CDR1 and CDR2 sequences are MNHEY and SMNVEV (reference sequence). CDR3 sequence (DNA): TGTGCCAGCGGCAGGGACAGGGGAATCGGGGAGCTGTTTTTT. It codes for CASGRDRGIGELFF.

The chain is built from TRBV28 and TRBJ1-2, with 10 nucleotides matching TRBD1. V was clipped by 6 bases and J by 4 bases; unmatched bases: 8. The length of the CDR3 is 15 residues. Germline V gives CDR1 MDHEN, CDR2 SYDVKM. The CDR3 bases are TGTGCCAGCAGCTTTGGGACAGGGGCTGGCTATGGCTACACCTTC. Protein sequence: CASSFGTGAGYGYTF.

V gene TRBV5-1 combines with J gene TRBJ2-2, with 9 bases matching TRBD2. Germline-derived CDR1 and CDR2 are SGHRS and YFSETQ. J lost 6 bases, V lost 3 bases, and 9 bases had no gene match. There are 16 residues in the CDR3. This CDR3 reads CASSSVAGAWAGELFF. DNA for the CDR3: TGCGCCAGCAGCTCCGTAGCGGGAGCGTGGGCCGGGGAGCTGTTTTTT. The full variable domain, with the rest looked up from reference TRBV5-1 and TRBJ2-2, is KAGVTQTPRYLIKTRGQQVTLSCSPISGHRSVSWYQQTPGQGLQFLFEYFSETQRNKGNFPGRFSGRQFSNSRSEMNVSTLELGDSALYLCASSSVAGAWAGELFFGEGSRLTVL.

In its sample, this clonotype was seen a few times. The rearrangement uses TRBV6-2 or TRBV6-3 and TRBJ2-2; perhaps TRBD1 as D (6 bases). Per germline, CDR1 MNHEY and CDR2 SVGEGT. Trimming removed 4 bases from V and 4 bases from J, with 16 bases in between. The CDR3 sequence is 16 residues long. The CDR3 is CASSLWGLSRTGELFF. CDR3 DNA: TGTGCCAGCAGTTTGTGGGGGCTAAGTCGCACCGGGGAGCTGTTTTTT.

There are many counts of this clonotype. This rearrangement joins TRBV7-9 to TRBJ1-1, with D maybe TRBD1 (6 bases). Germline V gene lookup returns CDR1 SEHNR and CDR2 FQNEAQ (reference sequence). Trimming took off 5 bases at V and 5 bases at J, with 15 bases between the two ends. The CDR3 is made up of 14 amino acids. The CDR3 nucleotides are TGTGCCAGCAGCGGATACAGGGTCGGGACTGAAGCTTTCTTT. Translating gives CASSGYRVGTEAFF.

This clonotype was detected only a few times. This chain's CDR3 is CASRDTQGRNTEAFF. The CDR3 nucleotides read TGTGCCAGCAGAGATACACAGGGTAGGAACACTGAAGCTTTCTTT. The chain carries TRBV3-1 and TRBJ1-1, with D maybe TRBD1 (6 bases). This CDR3 comprises 15 residues. The ends were cut back, 6 bases at V and 1 base at J, with 15 bases in the middle. Germline loops: CDR1 LGHDT, CDR2 YNNKEL (reference sequence).

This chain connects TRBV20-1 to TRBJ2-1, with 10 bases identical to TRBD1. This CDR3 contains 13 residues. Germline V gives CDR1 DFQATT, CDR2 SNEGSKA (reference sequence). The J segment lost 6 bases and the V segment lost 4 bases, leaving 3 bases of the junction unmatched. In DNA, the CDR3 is TGCAGTGCTACCGGGACAGGGGTCAATGAGCAGTTCTTC. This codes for CSATGTGVNEQFF.

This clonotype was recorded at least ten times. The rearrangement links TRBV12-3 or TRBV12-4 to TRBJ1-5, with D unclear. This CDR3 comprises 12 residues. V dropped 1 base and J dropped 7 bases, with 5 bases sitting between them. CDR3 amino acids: CASSLEGQPQHF. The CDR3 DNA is TGTGCCAGCAGTTTAGAGGGACAGCCCCAGCATTTT.

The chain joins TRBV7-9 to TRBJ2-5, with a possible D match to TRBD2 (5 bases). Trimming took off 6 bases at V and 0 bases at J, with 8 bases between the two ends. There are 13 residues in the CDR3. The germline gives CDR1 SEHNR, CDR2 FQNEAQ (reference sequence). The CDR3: CASSERNQETQYF. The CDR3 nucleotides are TGTGCCAGCAGTGAGCGGAACCAAGAGACCCAGTACTTC.

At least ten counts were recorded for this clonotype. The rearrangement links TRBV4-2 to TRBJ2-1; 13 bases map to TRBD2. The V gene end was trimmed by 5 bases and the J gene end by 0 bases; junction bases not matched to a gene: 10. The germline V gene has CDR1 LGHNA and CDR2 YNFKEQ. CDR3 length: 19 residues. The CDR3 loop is CASSETSGGPPSSYNEQFF. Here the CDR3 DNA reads TGTGCCAGCAGCGAGACTAGCGGGGGGCCTCCGAGCTCCTACAATGAGCAGTTCTTC.

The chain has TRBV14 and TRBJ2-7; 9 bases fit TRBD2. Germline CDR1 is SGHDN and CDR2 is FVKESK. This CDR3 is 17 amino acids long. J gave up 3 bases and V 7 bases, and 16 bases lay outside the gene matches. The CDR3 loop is CASKGTTSGTKSYEQYF. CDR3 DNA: TGTGCCAGCAAGGGGACGACTAGCGGTACTAAGAGCTACGAGCAGTACTTC.

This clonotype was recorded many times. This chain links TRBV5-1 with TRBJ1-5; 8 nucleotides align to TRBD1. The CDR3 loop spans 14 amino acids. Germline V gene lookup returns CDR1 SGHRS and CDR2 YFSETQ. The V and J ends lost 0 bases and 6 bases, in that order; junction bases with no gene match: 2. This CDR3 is CASSLVQGVQPQHF. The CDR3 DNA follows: TGCGCCAGCAGCTTGGTACAGGGGGTTCAGCCCCAGCATTTT.

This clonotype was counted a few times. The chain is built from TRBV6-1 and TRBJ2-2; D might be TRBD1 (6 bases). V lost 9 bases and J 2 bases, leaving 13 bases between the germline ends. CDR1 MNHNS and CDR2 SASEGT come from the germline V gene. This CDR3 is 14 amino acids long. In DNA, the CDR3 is TGTGCCAGTCACAGGGCTACTAACACCGGGGAGCTGTTTTTT. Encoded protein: CASHRATNTGELFF.

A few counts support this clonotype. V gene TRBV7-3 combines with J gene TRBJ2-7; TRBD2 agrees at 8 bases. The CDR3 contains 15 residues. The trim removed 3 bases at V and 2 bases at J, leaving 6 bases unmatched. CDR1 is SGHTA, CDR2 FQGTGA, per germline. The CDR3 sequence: CASSFSGGPAYEQYF. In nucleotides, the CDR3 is TGTGCCAGCAGCTTCTCGGGGGGGCCGGCCTACGAGCAGTACTTC.

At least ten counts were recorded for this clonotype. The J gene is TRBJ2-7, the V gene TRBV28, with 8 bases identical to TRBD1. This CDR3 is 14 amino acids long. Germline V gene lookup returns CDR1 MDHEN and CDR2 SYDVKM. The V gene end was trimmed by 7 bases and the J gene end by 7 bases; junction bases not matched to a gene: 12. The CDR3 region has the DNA TGTGCCAGCACCCGGGTGCAGGGGGCTCTTGAGCAGTACGTC. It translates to CASTRVQGALEQYV.

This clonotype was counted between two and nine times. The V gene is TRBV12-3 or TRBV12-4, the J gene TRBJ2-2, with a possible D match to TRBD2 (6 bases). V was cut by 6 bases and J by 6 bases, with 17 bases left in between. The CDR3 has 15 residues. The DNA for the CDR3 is TGTGCCAGCAGCCCCTTGTGGGGGGTCGCCGGGGAGCTGTTTTTT. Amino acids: CASSPLWGVAGELFF.

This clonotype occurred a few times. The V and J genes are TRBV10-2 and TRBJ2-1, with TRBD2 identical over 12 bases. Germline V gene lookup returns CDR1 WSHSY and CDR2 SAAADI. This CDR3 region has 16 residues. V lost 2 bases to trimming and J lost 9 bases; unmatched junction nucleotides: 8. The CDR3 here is CASSEPWTSGKVEQFF. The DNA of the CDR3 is TGCGCCAGCAGTGAGCCATGGACTAGCGGGAAGGTTGAGCAGTTCTTC.

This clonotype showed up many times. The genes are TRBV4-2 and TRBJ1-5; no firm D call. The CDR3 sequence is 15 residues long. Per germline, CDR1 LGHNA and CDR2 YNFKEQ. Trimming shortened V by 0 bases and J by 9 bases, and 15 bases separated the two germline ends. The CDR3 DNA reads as TGTGCCAGCAGCCAAGAGGCCGGGGAGGGCCGGCCCCAGCATTTT. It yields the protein CASSQEAGEGRPQHF.

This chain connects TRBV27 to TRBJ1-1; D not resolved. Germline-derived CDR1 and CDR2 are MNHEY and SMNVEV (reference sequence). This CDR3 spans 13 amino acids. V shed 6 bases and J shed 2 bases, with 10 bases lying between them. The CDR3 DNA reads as TGTGCCAGCAGGATAACAGTAAACACTGAAGCTTTCTTT. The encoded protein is CASRITVNTEAFF.

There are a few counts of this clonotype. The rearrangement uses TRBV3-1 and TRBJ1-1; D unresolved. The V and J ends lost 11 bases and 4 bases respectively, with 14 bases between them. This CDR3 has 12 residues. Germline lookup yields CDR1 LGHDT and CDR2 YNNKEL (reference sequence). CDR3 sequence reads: CAAGSGSTEAFF. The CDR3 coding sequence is TGTGCCGCGGGTAGTGGGTCCACTGAAGCTTTCTTT.

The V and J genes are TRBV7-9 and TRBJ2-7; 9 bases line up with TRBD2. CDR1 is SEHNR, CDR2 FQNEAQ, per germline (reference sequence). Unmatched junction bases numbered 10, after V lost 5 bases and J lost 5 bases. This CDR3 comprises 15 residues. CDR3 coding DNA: TGTGCCAGCAGCGGTAGCGGGAGTGTTGTCGACGAGCAGTACTTC. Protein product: CASSGSGSVVDEQYF. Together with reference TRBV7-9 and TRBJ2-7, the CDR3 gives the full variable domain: DTGVSQNPRHKITKRGQNVTFRCDPISEHNRLYWYRQTLGQGPEFLTYFQNEAQLEKSRLLSDRFSAERPKGSFSTLEIQRTEQGDSAMYLCASSGSGSVVDEQYFGPGTRLTVT.

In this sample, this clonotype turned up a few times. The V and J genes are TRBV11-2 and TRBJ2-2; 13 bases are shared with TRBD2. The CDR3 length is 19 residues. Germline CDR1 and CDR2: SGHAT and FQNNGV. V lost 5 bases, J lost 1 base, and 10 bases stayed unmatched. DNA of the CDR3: TGTGCCAGCAGCATGGGACTAGCGGGGAGAATGAAGAACACCGGGGAGCTGTTTTTT. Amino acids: CASSMGLAGRMKNTGELFF.

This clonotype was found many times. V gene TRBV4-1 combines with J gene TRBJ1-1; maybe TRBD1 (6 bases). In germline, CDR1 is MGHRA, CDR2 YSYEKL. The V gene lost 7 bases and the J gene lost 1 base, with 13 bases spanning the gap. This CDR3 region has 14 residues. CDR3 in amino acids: CASKSWGQNTEAFF. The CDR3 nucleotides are TGCGCCAGCAAGAGCTGGGGGCAGAACACTGAAGCTTTCTTT.

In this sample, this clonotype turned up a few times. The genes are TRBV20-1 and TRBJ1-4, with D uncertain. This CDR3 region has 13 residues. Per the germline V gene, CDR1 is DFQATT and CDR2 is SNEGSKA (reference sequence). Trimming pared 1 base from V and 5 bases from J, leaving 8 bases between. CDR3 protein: CSARVFGNEKLFF. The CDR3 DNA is TGCAGTGCTAGAGTGTTCGGGAATGAAAAACTGTTTTTT.

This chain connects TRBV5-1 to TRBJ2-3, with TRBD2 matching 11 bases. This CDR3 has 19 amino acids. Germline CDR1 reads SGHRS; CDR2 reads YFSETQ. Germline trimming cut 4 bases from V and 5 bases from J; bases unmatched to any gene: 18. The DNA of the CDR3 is TGCGCCAGCAGCCCTGGACTAGCGGGCGTTCTTAACTCGGGAGATACGCAGTATTTT. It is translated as CASSPGLAGVLNSGDTQYF.

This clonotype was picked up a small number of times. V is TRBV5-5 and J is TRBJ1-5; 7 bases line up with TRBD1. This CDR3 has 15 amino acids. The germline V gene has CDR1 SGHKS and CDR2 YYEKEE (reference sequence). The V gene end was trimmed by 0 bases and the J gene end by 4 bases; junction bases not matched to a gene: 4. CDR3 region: CASSLAGTANQPQHF. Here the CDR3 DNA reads TGTGCCAGCAGCTTGGCAGGGACAGCAAATCAGCCCCAGCATTTT.